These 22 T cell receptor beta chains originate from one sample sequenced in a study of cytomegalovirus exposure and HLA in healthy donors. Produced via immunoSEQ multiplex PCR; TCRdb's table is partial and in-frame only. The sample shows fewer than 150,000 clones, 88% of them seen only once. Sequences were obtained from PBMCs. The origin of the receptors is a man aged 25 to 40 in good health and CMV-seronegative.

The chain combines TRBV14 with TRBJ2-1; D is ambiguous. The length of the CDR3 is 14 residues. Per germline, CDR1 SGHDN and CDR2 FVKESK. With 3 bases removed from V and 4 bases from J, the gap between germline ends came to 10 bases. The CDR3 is CASSHATVYNEQFF. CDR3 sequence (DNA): TGTGCCAGCAGCCACGCAACTGTTTACAATGAGCAGTTCTTC.

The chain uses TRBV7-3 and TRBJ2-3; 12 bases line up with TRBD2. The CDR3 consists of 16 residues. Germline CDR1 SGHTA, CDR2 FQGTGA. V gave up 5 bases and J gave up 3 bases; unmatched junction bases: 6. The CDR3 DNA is TGTGCCAGCAGCCTCGGACTAGCGGGAAAAACAGATACGCAGTATTTT. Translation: CASSLGLAGKTDTQYF.

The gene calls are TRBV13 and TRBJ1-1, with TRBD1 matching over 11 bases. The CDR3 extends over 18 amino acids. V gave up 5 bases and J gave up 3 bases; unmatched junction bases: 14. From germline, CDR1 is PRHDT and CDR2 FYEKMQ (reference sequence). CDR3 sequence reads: CASSRVPGQGVEDTEAFF. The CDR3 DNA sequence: TGTGCCAGCAGCCGTGTCCCGGGACAGGGGGTCGAGGACACTGAAGCTTTCTTT.

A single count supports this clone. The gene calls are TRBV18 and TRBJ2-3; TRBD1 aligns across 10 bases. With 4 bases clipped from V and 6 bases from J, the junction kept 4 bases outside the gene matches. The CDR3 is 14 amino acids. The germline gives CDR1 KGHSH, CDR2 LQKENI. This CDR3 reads CASSRGTGDDTQYF. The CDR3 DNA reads TGTGCCAGCTCACGCGGGACAGGGGATGATACGCAGTATTTT.

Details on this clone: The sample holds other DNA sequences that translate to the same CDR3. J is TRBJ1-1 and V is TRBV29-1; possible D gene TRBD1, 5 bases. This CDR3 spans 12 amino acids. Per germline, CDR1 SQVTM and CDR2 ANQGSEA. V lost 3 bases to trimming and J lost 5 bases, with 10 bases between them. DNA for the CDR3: TGCAGCGTTGATAGGGGAGGTACTGAAGCTTTCTTT. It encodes CSVDRGGTEAFF.

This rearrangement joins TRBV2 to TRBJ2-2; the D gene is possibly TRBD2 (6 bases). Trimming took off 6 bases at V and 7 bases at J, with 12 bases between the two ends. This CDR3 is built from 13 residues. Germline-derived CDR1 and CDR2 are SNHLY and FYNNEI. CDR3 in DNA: TGTGCCAGCAGGGAGGAGGGAGTCGGGGAGCTGTTTTTT. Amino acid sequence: CASREEGVGELFF.

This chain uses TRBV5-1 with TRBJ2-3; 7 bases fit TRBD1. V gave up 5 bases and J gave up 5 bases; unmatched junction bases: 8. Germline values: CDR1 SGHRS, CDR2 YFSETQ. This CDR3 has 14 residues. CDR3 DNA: TGCGCCAGCAGTCGGGACAGACAACTAGATACGCAGTATTTT. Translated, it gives CASSRDRQLDTQYF. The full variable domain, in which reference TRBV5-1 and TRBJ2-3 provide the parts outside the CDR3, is KAGVTQTPRYLIKTRGQQVTLSCSPISGHRSVSWYQQTPGQGLQFLFEYFSETQRNKGNFPGRFSGRQFSNSRSEMNVSTLELGDSALYLCASSRDRQLDTQYFGPGTRLTVL.

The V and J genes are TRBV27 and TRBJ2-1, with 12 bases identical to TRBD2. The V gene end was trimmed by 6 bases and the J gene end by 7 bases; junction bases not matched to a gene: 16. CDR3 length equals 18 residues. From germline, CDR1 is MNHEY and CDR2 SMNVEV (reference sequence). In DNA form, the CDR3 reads TGTGCCAGCAGCCGAGAATTTCTAGCGGGAGGGCCAAGAAATGAGCAGTTCTTC. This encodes CASSREFLAGGPRNEQFF.

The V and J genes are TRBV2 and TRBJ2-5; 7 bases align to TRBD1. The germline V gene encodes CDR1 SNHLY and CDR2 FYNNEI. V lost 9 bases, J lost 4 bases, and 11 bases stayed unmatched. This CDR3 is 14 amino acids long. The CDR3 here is CASRKGAPGETQYF. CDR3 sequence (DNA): TGTGCCAGTAGGAAGGGGGCGCCAGGAGAGACCCAGTACTTC.

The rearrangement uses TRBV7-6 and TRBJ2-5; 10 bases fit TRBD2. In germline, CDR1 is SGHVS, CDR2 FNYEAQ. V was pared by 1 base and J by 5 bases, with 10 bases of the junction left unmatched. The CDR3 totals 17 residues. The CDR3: CASSLGRAGGRGETQYF. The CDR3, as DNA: TGTGCCAGCAGCTTAGGGAGAGCGGGAGGGCGAGGTGAGACCCAGTACTTC.

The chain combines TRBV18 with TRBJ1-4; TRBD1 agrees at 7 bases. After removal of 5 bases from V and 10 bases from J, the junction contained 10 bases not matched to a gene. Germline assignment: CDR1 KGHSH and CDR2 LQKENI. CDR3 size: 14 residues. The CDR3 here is CASSYDRVIRKLFF. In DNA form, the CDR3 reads TGTGCCAGCTCATATGACAGGGTGATACGAAAACTGTTTTTT.

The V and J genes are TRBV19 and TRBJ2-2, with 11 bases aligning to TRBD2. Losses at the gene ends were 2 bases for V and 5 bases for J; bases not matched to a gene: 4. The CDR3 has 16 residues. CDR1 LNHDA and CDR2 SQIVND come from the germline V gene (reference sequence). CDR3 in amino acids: CASSIKLAGATGELFF. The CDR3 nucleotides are TGTGCCAGTAGTATAAAACTAGCGGGAGCTACCGGGGAGCTGTTTTTT.

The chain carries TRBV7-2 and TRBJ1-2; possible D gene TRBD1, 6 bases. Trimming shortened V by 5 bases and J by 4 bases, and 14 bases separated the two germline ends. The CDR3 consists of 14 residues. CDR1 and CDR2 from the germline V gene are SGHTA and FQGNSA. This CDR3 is CASSQSRTVYGYTF. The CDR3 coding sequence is TGTGCCAGCAGCCAATCTAGGACAGTCTATGGCTACACCTTC. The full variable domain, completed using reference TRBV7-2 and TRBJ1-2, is GAGVSQSPSNKVTEKGKDVELRCDPISGHTALYWYRQSLGQGLEFLIYFQGNSAPDKSGLPSDRFSAERTGGSVSTLTIQRTQQEDSAVYLCASSQSRTVYGYTFGSGTRLTVV.

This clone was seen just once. The chain's CDR3 is CASSDRGRGETQYF. Written as DNA, the CDR3 is TGTGCCAGTTCAGACAGGGGGCGCGGGGAGACCCAGTACTTC. V and J are TRBV19 and TRBJ2-5; 10 bases map to TRBD1. The CDR3 spans 14 residues. CDR1 LNHDA and CDR2 SQIVND come from the germline V gene (reference sequence). The ends lost 8 bases at V and 5 bases at J; junction bases unmatched: 8.

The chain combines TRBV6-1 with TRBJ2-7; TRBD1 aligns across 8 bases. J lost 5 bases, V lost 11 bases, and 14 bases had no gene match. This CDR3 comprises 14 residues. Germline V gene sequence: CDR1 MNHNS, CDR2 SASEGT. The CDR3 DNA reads TGTGCCGGGGGTGGGAGGACAGGGAATAACGAGCAGTACTTC. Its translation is CAGGGRTGNNEQYF.

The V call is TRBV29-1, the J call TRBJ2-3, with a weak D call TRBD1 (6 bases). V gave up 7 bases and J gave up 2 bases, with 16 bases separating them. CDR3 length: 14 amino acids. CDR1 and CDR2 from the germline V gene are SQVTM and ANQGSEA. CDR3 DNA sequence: TGCAGCGAAAGGGACACCCCCTCCACAGATACGCAGTATTTT. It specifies CSERDTPSTDTQYF.

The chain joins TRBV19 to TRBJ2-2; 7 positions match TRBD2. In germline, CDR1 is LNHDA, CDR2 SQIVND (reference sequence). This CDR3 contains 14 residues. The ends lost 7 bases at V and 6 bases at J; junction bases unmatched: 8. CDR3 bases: TGTGCCAGTAACGGGAGGTATTCGGCCGGGGAGCTGTTTTTT. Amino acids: CASNGRYSAGELFF.

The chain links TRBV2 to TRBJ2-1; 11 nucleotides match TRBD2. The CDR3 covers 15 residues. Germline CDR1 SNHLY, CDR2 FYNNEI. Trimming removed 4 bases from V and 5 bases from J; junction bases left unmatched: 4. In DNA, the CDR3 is TGTGCCAGCAGTGGTATACTAGCGGGAGACAATGAGCAGTTCTTC. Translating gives CASSGILAGDNEQFF. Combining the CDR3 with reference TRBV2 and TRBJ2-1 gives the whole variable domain EPEVTQTPSHQVTQMGQEVILRCVPISNHLYFYWYRQILGQKVEFLVSFYNNEISEKSEIFDDQFSVERPDGSNFTLKIRSTKLEDSAMYFCASSGILAGDNEQFFGPGTRLTVL.

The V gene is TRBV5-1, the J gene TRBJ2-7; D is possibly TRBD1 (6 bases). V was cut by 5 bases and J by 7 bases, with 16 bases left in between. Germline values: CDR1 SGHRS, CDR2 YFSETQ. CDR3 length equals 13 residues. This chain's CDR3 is CASSFTGTGEQYF. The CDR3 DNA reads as TGCGCCAGCAGTTTCACAGGGACGGGTGAGCAGTACTTC.

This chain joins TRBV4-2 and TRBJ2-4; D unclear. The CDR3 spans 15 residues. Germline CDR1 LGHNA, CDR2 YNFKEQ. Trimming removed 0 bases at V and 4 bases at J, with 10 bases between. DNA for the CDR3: TGTGCCAGCAGCCAAGACGCCGGTGAGAAAAACATTCAGTACTTC. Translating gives CASSQDAGEKNIQYF.

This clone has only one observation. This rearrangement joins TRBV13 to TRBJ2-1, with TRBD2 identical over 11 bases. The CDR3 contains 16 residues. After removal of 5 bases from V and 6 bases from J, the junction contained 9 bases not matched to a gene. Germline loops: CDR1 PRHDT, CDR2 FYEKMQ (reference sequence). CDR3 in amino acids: CASSDHGTSGFNEQFF. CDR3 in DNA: TGTGCCAGCAGCGACCACGGGACTAGCGGATTCAATGAGCAGTTCTTC. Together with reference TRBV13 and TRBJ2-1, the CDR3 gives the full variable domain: AAGVIQSPRHLIKEKRETATLKCYPIPRHDTVYWYQQGPGQDPQFLISFYEKMQSDKGSIPDRFSAQQFSDYHSELNMSSLELGDSALYFCASSDHGTSGFNEQFFGPGTRLTVL.

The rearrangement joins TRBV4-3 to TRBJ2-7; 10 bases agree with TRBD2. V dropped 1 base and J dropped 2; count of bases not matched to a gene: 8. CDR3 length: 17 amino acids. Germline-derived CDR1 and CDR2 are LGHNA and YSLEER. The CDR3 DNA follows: TGCGCCAGCAGCCAAGGCCCGGAGCTAGCGGGAGCCTACGAGCAGTACTTC. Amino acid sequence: CASSQGPELAGAYEQYF.